This T cell receptor (beta chain) comes out of a study of molecular identifiers for immune sequencing clone quantification. Background on the study: Naive CD8 cell RNA, from roughly 20,000 or 100,000 cells, was split five ways in replicates, with four sequenced.

Libraries of naive CD8 cells were prepared from approximately 20,000 to 980,000 sorted cells using 10%, 30% or 50% RNA. The V gene's germline CDR1 is SGDLS and CDR2 YYNGEE. The CDR3 consists of 15 residues. Concerning this clonotype: A much larger clone lies a single base off, so this may be a read error.

TCRdb re-analysed the PCR reads in MiXCR, keeping a single row per CDR3 protein. The data hold 400,000 to 600,000 distinct CDR3 sequences, with around 23% observed a single time. Sequencing was done on a sample of naive CD8+ T cells from blood, with Jurkat cell RNA spiked in. Subset described: FACS-sorted CD8+CD4-CCR7+CD45RA+ naive T cells. The chain combines TRBV9 with TRBJ1-1, with TRBD1 matching 11 bases. The receptor comes from a human donor in good health. Some libraries in this study had Jurkat cell RNA spiked in. The CDR3 DNA is TGTGCCTGCAGCGTGGGGACAGGGGGAATCGCTGAAGCTTTCTTT. Residues: CACSVGTGGIAEAFF.